Each of the 8 T cell receptor beta chains below was sequenced from the same sample in a study of blood T cell repertoires in COVID-19. The table came from immunoSEQ multiplex PCR; TCRdb's copy has only in-frame clones and leaves some out. The profile shows around 320,000 clones, about 90% of them singletons. The material sequenced was PBMCs or T cells enriched from blood (not recorded which). The receptor set was obtained from a woman between 50 and 59 years old who had been exposed to COVID-19.

The DNA of the CDR3 is TGTGCCAGCAGTCGGACAGTGAATTATAGCAATCAGCCCCAGCATTTT. It yields the protein CASSRTVNYSNQPQHF. The chain joins TRBV28 to TRBJ1-5, with D possibly being TRBD1 (6 bases). The CDR3 has 16 amino acids. CDR1 MDHEN and CDR2 SYDVKM come from the germline V gene. Trimming pared 5 bases from V and 0 bases from J, leaving 14 bases between.

The J gene is TRBJ1-1, the V gene TRBV4-1; 8 bases align to TRBD1. Germline CDR1 and CDR2: MGHRA and YSYEKL. After removal of 5 bases from V and 0 bases from J, the junction contained 11 bases not matched to a gene. The CDR3 consists of 17 residues. CDR3 in DNA: TGCGCCAGCAGCACACGAGGGCAGGGGGCTGTGAACACTGAAGCTTTCTTT. It is translated as CASSTRGQGAVNTEAFF.

The V gene is TRBV3-1 (or the pseudogene TRBV3-2), the J gene TRBJ1-3, with no clear D. The germline gives CDR1 LGHDT, CDR2 YNNKEL (reference sequence). V was clipped by 1 base and J by 1 base, with 20 bases between them. This CDR3 region has 19 residues. CDR3 DNA sequence: TGTGCCAGCAGCCAAGTTAAGGAGGGCAGAAGTTGGTCTGGAAACACCATATATTTT. This codes for CASSQVKEGRSWSGNTIYF.

The V gene is TRBV29-1, the J gene TRBJ1-2; a possible D gene is TRBD1 (5 bases). The CDR3 is 15 residues long. V lost 3 bases and J 4 bases, leaving 18 bases between the germline ends. Germline loops: CDR1 SQVTM, CDR2 ANQGSEA. CDR3 nucleotides: TGCAGCGTTGACGGGGAGGCAGGGTCAGTCTATGGCTACACCTTC. Its protein product is CSVDGEAGSVYGYTF.

The chain is built from TRBV27 and TRBJ2-7; 8 positions agree with TRBD2. V trimming: 6 bases; J trimming: 3 bases; junction bases outside the gene matches: 10. The CDR3 is made up of 15 amino acids. Germline V gives CDR1 MNHEY, CDR2 SMNVEV (reference sequence). The CDR3 protein is CASSPPTGGHYEQYF. Here the CDR3 DNA reads TGTGCCAGCAGCCCCCCGACGGGAGGGCACTACGAGCAGTACTTC.

V usage is TRBV4-2 and J usage is TRBJ1-5; D is perhaps TRBD1 (5 bases). Germline loops: CDR1 LGHNA, CDR2 YNFKEQ. The CDR3 is 14 amino acids. V lost 4 bases and J lost 6, with 13 bases in between. The CDR3 sequence: CASSPSGGGQPQHF. CDR3 DNA: TGTGCCAGCAGCCCAAGTGGCGGGGGTCAGCCCCAGCATTTT.

The chain carries TRBV7-2 and TRBJ1-2; 9 bases match TRBD1. Trimming at V came to 5 bases and at J to 7 bases, leaving 17 bases not matched to a gene. The CDR3 is made up of 17 amino acids. CDR1 is SGHTA, CDR2 FQGNSA, per germline. The CDR3 here is CASSLMGQGAFESGYTF. CDR3 DNA sequence: TGTGCCAGCAGCCTCATGGGACAGGGCGCCTTCGAGAGTGGCTACACCTTC.

The chain joins TRBV30 to TRBJ1-6; D is unresolved. V shed 2 bases and J shed 13 bases, with 18 bases lying between them. The CDR3 has 14 residues. Per germline, CDR1 GTSNPN and CDR2 SVGIG (reference sequence). The CDR3 coding sequence is TGTGCCTGGAGTCGGGAGACCGTGGCGTCGCCCCTCCACTTT. Amino acid sequence: CAWSRETVASPLHF. Full variable domain (rest looked up from reference TRBV30 and TRBJ1-6): SQTIHQWPATLVQPVGSPLSLECTVEGTSNPNLYWYRQAAGRGLQLLFYSVGIGQISSEVPQNLSASRPQDRQFILSSKKLLLSDSGFYLCAWSRETVASPLHFGNGTRLTVT.